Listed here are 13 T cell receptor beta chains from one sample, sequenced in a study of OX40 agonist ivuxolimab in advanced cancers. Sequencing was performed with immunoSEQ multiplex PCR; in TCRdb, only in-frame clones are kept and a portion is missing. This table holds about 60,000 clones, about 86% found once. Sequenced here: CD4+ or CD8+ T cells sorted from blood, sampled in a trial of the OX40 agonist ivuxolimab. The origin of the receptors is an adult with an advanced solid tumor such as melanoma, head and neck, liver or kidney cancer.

CDR3 bases: TGTGCCACCAGCAGAACCATGTTAGGACAGGGGAAATATAGCAATCAGCCCCAGCATTTT. Its protein is CATSRTMLGQGKYSNQPQHF. V and J are TRBV15 and TRBJ1-5; 9 nucleotides line up with TRBD1. V lost 2 bases and J lost 0; bases outside the gene matches: 14. The CDR3 has 20 amino acids. Germline V gene lookup returns CDR1 LNHNV and CDR2 YYDKDF (reference sequence).

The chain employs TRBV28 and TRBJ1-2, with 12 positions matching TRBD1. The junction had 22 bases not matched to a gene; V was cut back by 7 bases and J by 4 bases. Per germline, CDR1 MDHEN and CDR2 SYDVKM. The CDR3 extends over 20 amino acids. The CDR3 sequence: CASTTSRPSGQGAPRYGYTF. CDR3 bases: TGTGCCAGCACCACGTCGAGGCCGTCGGGACAGGGGGCGCCCCGCTATGGCTACACCTTC.

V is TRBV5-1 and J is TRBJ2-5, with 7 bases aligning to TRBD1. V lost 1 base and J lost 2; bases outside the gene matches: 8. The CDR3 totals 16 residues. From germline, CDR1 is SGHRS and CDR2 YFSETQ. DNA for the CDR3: TGCGCCAGCAGCTTGAATTACAGGGGTGGGCAAGAGACCCAGTACTTC. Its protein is CASSLNYRGGQETQYF.

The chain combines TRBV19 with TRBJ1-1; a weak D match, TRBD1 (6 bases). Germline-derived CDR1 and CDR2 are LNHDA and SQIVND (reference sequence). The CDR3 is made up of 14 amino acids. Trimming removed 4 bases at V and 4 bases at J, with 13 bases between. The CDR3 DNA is TGTGCCAGTAGTACCCCGAGGGGGGGCACTGAAGCTTTCTTT. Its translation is CASSTPRGGTEAFF.

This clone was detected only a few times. CDR3 nucleotides: TGTGCCAGCAGCTCATGGACAGGGCAGAGCTACGAGCAGTACTTC. It is translated as CASSSWTGQSYEQYF. The chain employs TRBV6-5 and TRBJ2-7; 8 bases line up with TRBD1. This CDR3 contains 15 residues. With 6 bases clipped from V and 3 bases from J, the junction kept 10 bases outside the gene matches. CDR1 and CDR2 from the germline V gene are MNHEY and SVGAGI.

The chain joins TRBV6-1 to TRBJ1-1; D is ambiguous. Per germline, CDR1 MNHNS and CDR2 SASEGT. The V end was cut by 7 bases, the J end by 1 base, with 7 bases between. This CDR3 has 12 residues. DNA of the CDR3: TGTGCCAGCAAAGCAGGGAACACTGAAGCTTTCTTT. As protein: CASKAGNTEAFF.

The CDR3: CASSTPYFKGLGYGYTF. For the CDR3, the DNA is TGTGCCAGCAGCACCCCGTATTTTAAGGGACTCGGCTATGGCTACACCTTC. The genes are TRBV5-6 and TRBJ1-2, with a weak D call TRBD1 (5 bases). CDR3 size: 17 residues. Germline V gene lookup returns CDR1 SGHDT and CDR2 YYEEEE. Trimming stripped 4 bases from V and 4 bases from J, with 23 bases between.

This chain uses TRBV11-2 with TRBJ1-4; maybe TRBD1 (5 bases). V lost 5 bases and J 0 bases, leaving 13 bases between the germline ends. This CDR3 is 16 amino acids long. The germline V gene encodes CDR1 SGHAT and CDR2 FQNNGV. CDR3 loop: CASSPTRGSTNEKLFF. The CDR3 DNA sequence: TGTGCCAGCAGCCCTACGAGGGGATCAACTAATGAAAAACTGTTTTTT. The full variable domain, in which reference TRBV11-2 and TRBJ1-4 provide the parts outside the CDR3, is EAGVAQSPRYKIIEKRQSVAFWCNPISGHATLYWYQQILGQGPKLLIQFQNNGVVDDSQLPKDRFSAERLKGVDSTLKIQPAKLEDSAVYLCASSPTRGSTNEKLFFGSGTQLSVL.

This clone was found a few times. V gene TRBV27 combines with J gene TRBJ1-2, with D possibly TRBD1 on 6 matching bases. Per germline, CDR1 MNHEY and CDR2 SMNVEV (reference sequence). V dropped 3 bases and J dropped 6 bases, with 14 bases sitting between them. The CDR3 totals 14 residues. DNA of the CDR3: TGTGCCAGCAGTTTCTTTGGGCAGGGGAATGGCTACACCTTC. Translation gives CASSFFGQGNGYTF.

The CDR3, as DNA: TGTGCCAGCAGCTTAGGAGGAGGGGGCAAGGAAAAACTGTTTTTT. Translating gives CASSLGGGGKEKLFF. The chain is built from TRBV11-2 and TRBJ1-4, with 7 bases lining up with TRBD1. This CDR3 is 15 amino acids long. In germline, CDR1 is SGHAT, CDR2 FQNNGV. The ends lost 1 base at V and 8 bases at J; junction bases unmatched: 7. Full variable domain (rest looked up from reference TRBV11-2 and TRBJ1-4): EAGVAQSPRYKIIEKRQSVAFWCNPISGHATLYWYQQILGQGPKLLIQFQNNGVVDDSQLPKDRFSAERLKGVDSTLKIQPAKLEDSAVYLCASSLGGGGKEKLFFGSGTQLSVL.

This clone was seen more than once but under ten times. Here the CDR3 DNA reads TGTGCCAGCAGCTACTCTAGCGGGGGGGCCTACGAGCAGTACTTC. This encodes CASSYSSGGAYEQYF. The V call is TRBV7-2, the J call TRBJ2-7; 12 bases map to TRBD2. J was trimmed by 2 bases and V by 4 bases; bases with no gene match: 3. This CDR3 has 15 residues. Germline CDR1 reads SGHTA; CDR2 reads FQGNSA. Complete variable domain (other parts from reference TRBV7-2 and TRBJ2-7): GAGVSQSPSNKVTEKGKDVELRCDPISGHTALYWYRQSLGQGLEFLIYFQGNSAPDKSGLPSDRFSAERTGGSVSTLTIQRTQQEDSAVYLCASSYSSGGAYEQYFGPGTRLTVT.

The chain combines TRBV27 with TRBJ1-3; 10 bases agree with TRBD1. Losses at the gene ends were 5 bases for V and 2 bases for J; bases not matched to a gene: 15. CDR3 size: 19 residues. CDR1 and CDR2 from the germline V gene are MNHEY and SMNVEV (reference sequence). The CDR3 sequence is CASSPYTPGTGVPGNTIYF. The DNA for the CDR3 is TGTGCCAGCAGTCCATATACCCCCGGGACAGGGGTTCCTGGAAACACCATATATTTT.

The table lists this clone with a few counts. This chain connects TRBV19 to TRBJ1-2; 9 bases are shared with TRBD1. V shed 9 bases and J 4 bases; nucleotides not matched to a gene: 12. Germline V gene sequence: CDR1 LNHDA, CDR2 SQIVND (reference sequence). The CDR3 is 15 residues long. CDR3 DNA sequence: TGTGCCAGCACCACCGGGACAGGGAGCTCCTATGGCTACACCTTC. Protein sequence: CASTTGTGSSYGYTF.